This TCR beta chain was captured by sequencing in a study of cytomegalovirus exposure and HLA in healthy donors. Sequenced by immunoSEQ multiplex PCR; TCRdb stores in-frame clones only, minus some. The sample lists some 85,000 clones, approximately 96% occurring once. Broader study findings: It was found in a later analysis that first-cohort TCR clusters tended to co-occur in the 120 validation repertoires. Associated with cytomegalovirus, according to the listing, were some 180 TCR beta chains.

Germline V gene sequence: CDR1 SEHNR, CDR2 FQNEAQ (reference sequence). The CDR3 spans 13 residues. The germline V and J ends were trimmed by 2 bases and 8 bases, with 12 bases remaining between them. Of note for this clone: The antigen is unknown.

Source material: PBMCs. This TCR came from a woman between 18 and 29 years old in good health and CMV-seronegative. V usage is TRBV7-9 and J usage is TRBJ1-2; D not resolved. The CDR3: CASSLPSDSGYTF. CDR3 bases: TGTGCCAGCAGCTTACCCTCTGATAGCGGCTACACCTTC. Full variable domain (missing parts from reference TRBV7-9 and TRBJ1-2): DTGVSQNPRHKITKRGQNVTFRCDPISEHNRLYWYRQTLGQGPEFLTYFQNEAQLEKSRLLSDRFSAERPKGSFSTLEIQRTEQGDSAMYLCASSLPSDSGYTFGSGTRLTVV.